The 23 T cell receptor beta chains below come from one sample, sequenced in a study of T cell responses to AZD1222 COVID-19 vaccine. TCRdb's table, derived via immunoSEQ multiplex PCR, lists solely in-frame clones and lacks some. This table has 180,000 or so clones, 92% appearing once. The sequencing used peripheral blood, collected 28 days after the second AZD1222 dose. These receptors were collected from an adult who received the AZD1222 COVID-19 vaccine.

The V call is TRBV14, the J call TRBJ1-3; D gene ambiguous. CDR1 and CDR2 from the germline V gene are SGHDN and FVKESK. With 1 base removed from V and 0 bases from J, the gap between germline ends came to 10 bases. The CDR3 totals 16 residues. CDR3 DNA sequence: TGTGCCAGCAGCCAAGTTCCCGGGTACTCTGGAAACACCATATATTTT. Translating gives CASSQVPGYSGNTIYF.

The chain has TRBV12-2 and TRBJ2-7; whether TRBD1, the table's D call, matches the DNA was not checked. TRBV12-2 is deemed a pseudogene. This CDR3 is 10 amino acids long. CDR3 loop: CASPRNEQYF. CDR3 in DNA: TGTGCAAGTCCCAGGAACGAGCAGTACTTC.

The chain couples TRBV7-9 to TRBJ2-7; D is perhaps TRBD2 (5 bases). CDR1 SEHNR and CDR2 FQNEAQ come from the germline V gene (reference sequence). This CDR3 is built from 14 residues. Trimming stripped 2 bases from V and 0 bases from J, with 8 bases between. CDR3 residues: CASSLQGSSYEQYF. The CDR3 bases are TGTGCCAGCAGCTTACAAGGGAGCTCCTACGAGCAGTACTTC.

The J gene is TRBJ2-7, the V gene TRBV10-3; 9 bases are shared with TRBD1. The CDR3 length is 14 residues. V dropped 6 bases and J dropped 1; count of bases not matched to a gene: 4. CDR1 ENHRY and CDR2 SYGVKD come from the germline V gene. CDR3 loop: CAIRTGGLSYEQYF. In nucleotides, the CDR3 is TGTGCCATCAGGACAGGGGGGCTTTCCTACGAGCAGTACTTC.

On this clone itself: The junction and the germline gene differ at one end; a read error may be behind it. The genes are TRBV11-2 and TRBJ2-7; 7 bases map to TRBD1. Germline V lookup: CDR1 SGHAT, CDR2 FQNNGV. The CDR3 contains 16 residues. For the CDR3, the DNA is TGTGCCAGCAGCCTAGACCCCAGACAGGGAACCTACGAGCAGTACTTC. Its protein is CASSLDPRQGTYEQYF.

The V gene is TRBV2, the J gene TRBJ1-6, with TRBD1 matching over 10 bases. V was pared by 5 bases and J by 2 bases, with 6 bases of the junction left unmatched. Germline assignment: CDR1 SNHLY and CDR2 FYNNEI. There are 17 residues in the CDR3. The CDR3 loop is CASSPGTGAPYNSPLHF. The CDR3 nucleotides are TGTGCCAGCAGTCCCGGGACAGGGGCTCCCTATAATTCACCCCTCCACTTT.

The chain combines TRBV7-3 with TRBJ2-1, with 16 nucleotides matching TRBD2. The germline V gene has CDR1 SGHTA and CDR2 FQGTGA. Unmatched junction bases numbered 4, after V lost 5 bases and J lost 0 bases. This CDR3 has 18 residues. The CDR3 region has the DNA TGTGCCAGCAGCCCGGGACTAGCGGGAGGGCCCTCCTACAATGAGCAGTTCTTC. Encoded protein: CASSPGLAGGPSYNEQFF.

The chain joins TRBV27 to TRBJ1-1; D possibly corresponds to TRBD1 (5 bases). The germline CDR1 and CDR2 sequences are MNHEY and SMNVEV (reference sequence). CDR3 length: 13 amino acids. Trimming took 5 bases from V and 0 from J, leaving 7 bases between them. DNA for the CDR3: TGTGCCAGCAGTCAGGGAGTGAACACTGAAGCTTTCTTT. Its translation is CASSQGVNTEAFF.

V gene TRBV2 combines with J gene TRBJ2-7; the match to TRBD2 covers 14 bases. Germline V gene sequence: CDR1 SNHLY, CDR2 FYNNEI. J lost 7 bases, V lost 6 bases, and 5 bases had no gene match. This CDR3 comprises 14 residues. CDR3 nucleotides: TGTGCCAGCAGAGTGACTAGCGGGGGGGGAGAGCAGTACTTC. Its protein is CASRVTSGGGEQYF.

V gene TRBV28 combines with J gene TRBJ2-7, with D maybe TRBD2 (5 bases). The CDR3 runs to 14 residues. Looked up from germline, CDR1 is MDHEN and CDR2 is SYDVKM. Trimming removed 6 bases at V and 4 bases at J, with 16 bases between. CDR3 DNA: TGTGCCAGCAGGCTAGAGGTGGAGCGGTACGAGCAGTACTTC. It encodes CASRLEVERYEQYF.

The V and J genes are TRBV28 and TRBJ1-2; no clear D gene. This CDR3 has 12 residues. V gave up 6 bases and J gave up 8 bases, with 13 bases separating them. The germline gives CDR1 MDHEN, CDR2 SYDVKM. The chain's CDR3 is CASSQLVLGYTF. The DNA of the CDR3 is TGTGCCAGCAGCCAGTTGGTACTCGGCTACACCTTC.

This chain links TRBV7-8 with TRBJ1-1; TRBD1 is a possible D gene (5 bases). V shed 3 bases and J shed 4 bases, with 12 bases lying between them. Germline CDR1 and CDR2: SGHVS and FQNEAQ. CDR3 length: 14 residues. The DNA of the CDR3 is TGTGCCAGCAGCTTCAGGGTCGGGGGCACTGAAGCTTTCTTT. It is translated as CASSFRVGGTEAFF.

This chain links TRBV25-1 with TRBJ2-1; 7 bases fit TRBD2. CDR1 is MGHDK, CDR2 SYGVNS, per germline. J lost 10 bases, V lost 3 bases, and 12 bases had no gene match. CDR3 length: 15 amino acids. CDR3 sequence (DNA): TGTGCCAGCAGTGAGTCTGGCCCCCGGGAGGCGGAGCAGTTCTTC. It yields the protein CASSESGPREAEQFF.

The genes are TRBV13 and TRBJ2-1, with 12 bases identical to TRBD2. This CDR3 spans 16 amino acids. Germline V lookup: CDR1 PRHDT, CDR2 FYEKMQ (reference sequence). V lost 5 bases to trimming and J lost 5 bases; unmatched junction nucleotides: 7. DNA of the CDR3: TGTGCCAGCAGCCCTCAGGGACTAGCGGGTCACAATGAGCAGTTCTTC. Translation: CASSPQGLAGHNEQFF. Complete variable domain (other parts from reference TRBV13 and TRBJ2-1): AAGVIQSPRHLIKEKRETATLKCYPIPRHDTVYWYQQGPGQDPQFLISFYEKMQSDKGSIPDRFSAQQFSDYHSELNMSSLELGDSALYFCASSPQGLAGHNEQFFGPGTRLTVL.

The chain combines TRBV23-1 with TRBJ1-5; 9 positions match TRBD1. TRBV23-1 is an open reading frame, and its role is uncertain. Unmatched junction bases numbered 5, after V lost 6 bases and J lost 2 bases. The CDR3 contains 15 residues. The CDR3 DNA follows: TGCGCCAGCAGCCCCCGGGACAGGGGCAATCAGCCCCAGCATTTT. Translated, it gives CASSPRDRGNQPQHF.

The V gene is TRBV27, the J gene TRBJ1-1; no clear D gene. Looked up from germline, CDR1 is MNHEY and CDR2 is SMNVEV (reference sequence). V was trimmed by 5 bases and J by 4 bases, leaving 11 bases between them. This CDR3 region has 13 residues. CDR3 sequence: CASSTHAGTEAFF. The CDR3 bases are TGTGCCAGCAGTACCCATGCGGGCACTGAAGCTTTCTTT.

The gene calls are TRBV5-6 and TRBJ1-5; D not certain. CDR3 length: 16 residues. CDR1 SGHDT and CDR2 YYEEEE come from the germline V gene. The V end was cut by 0 bases, the J end by 4 bases, with 14 bases between. For the CDR3, the DNA is TGTGCCAGCAGCTTGGGGTTGGGAGGCGGGAATCAGCCCCAGCATTTT. Encoded protein: CASSLGLGGGNQPQHF.

This chain links TRBV5-5 with TRBJ2-5, with 8 bases fitting TRBD1. The CDR3 has 16 residues. Germline V gene sequence: CDR1 SGHKS, CDR2 YYEKEE (reference sequence). Trimming at V came to 0 bases and at J to 2 bases, leaving 6 bases not matched to a gene. CDR3 DNA: TGTGCCAGCAGCTTGGCCCCCGGGACAGGTCAAGAGACCCAGTACTTC. Residues: CASSLAPGTGQETQYF.

This rearrangement joins TRBV2 to TRBJ2-5; D remains ambiguous. Per germline, CDR1 SNHLY and CDR2 FYNNEI. V was clipped by 2 bases and J by 7 bases, with 8 bases between them. CDR3 length: 12 amino acids. The CDR3 reads CASSEKVRTQYF. The CDR3 region has the DNA TGTGCCAGCAGTGAAAAGGTCCGGACCCAGTACTTC.

This chain connects TRBV12-1 to TRBJ2-1; TRBD2, the D gene given by the table, was not confirmed from the DNA. TRBV12-1 is flagged as a pseudogene. The CDR3 has 16 amino acids. The CDR3 is CASSSLAGGTYNEQFF. The CDR3 nucleotides are TGTGCCAGCAGCTCTCTAGCGGGGGGAACCTACAATGAGCAGTTCTTC.

The chain has TRBV15 and TRBJ2-7; 12 bases are shared with TRBD1. This CDR3 spans 14 amino acids. Germline V gene lookup returns CDR1 LNHNV and CDR2 YYDKDF (reference sequence). V trimming: 6 bases; J trimming: 7 bases; junction bases outside the gene matches: 7. CDR3 nucleotide sequence: TGTGCCACCAGGGTGGGACAGGGGGCAAGGGAGCAGTACTTC. It translates to CATRVGQGAREQYF.

The chain employs TRBV28 and TRBJ1-1, with D perhaps TRBD1 (5 bases). V lost 6 bases and J 0 bases, leaving 17 bases between the germline ends. The length of the CDR3 is 16 residues. The germline gives CDR1 MDHEN, CDR2 SYDVKM. Here the CDR3 reads CASSHRPGAVNTEAFF. The CDR3, as DNA: TGTGCCAGCAGCCATAGACCCGGGGCCGTGAACACTGAAGCTTTCTTT.

The gene calls are TRBV5-6 and TRBJ2-7, with unresolved D. V shed 2 bases and J shed 4 bases, with 13 bases lying between them. The CDR3 runs to 14 residues. Per the germline V gene, CDR1 is SGHDT and CDR2 is YYEEEE. The CDR3 region has the DNA TGTGCCAGCAGCTTAAATGGTGAGTGGTACGAGCAGTACTTC. It specifies CASSLNGEWYEQYF.